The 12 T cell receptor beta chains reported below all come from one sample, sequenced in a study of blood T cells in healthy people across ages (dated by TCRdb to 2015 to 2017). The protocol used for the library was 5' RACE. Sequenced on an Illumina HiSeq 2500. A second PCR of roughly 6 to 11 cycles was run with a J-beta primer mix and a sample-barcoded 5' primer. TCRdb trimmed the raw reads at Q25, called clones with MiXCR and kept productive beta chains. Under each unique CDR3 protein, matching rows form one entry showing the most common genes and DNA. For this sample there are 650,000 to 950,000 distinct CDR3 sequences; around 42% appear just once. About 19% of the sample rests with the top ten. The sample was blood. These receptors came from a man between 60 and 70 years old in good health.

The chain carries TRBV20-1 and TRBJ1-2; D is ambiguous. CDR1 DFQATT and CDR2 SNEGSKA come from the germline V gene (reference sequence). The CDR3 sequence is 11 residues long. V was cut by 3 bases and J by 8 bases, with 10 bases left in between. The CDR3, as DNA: TGCAGTGCTAGTCTCTCGGAAGGCTACACCTTC. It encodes CSASLSEGYTF.

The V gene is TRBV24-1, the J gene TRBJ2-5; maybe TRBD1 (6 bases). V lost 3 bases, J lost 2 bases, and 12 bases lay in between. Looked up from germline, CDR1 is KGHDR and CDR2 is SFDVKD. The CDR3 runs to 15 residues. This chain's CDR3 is CATSDPHREQETQYF. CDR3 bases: TGTGCCACCAGTGATCCGCACAGGGAACAAGAGACCCAGTACTTC.

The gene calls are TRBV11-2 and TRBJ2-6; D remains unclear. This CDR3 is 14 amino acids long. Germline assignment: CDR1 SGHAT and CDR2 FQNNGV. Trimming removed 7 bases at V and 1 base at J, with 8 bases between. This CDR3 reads CASNPQSGANVLTF. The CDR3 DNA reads TGTGCCAGCAACCCACAGTCTGGGGCCAACGTCCTGACTTTC. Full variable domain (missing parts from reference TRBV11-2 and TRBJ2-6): EAGVAQSPRYKIIEKRQSVAFWCNPISGHATLYWYQQILGQGPKLLIQFQNNGVVDDSQLPKDRFSAERLKGVDSTLKIQPAKLEDSAVYLCASNPQSGANVLTFGAGSRLTVL.

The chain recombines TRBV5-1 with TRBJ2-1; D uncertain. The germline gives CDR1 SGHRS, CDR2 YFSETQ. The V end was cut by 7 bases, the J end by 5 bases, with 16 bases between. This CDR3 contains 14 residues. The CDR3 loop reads CASQDLLGNNEQFF. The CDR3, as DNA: TGCGCCAGCCAAGACCTGCTTGGCAACAATGAGCAGTTCTTC.

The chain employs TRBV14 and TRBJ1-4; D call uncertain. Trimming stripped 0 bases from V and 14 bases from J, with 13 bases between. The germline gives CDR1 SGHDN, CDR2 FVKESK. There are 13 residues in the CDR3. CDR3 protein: CASSQDRGLSLFF. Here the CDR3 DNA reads TGTGCCAGCAGCCAAGATCGAGGCCTGTCTCTGTTTTTT.

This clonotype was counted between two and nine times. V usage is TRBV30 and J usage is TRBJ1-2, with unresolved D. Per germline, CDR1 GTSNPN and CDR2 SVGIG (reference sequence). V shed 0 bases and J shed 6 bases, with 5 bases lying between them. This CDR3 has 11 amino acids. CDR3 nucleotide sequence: TGTGCCTGGAGTGTTGGTCATGGCTACACCTTC. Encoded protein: CAWSVGHGYTF. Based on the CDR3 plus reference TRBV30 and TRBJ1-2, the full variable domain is SQTIHQWPATLVQPVGSPLSLECTVEGTSNPNLYWYRQAAGRGLQLLFYSVGIGQISSEVPQNLSASRPQDRQFILSSKKLLLSDSGFYLCAWSVGHGYTFGSGTRLTVV.

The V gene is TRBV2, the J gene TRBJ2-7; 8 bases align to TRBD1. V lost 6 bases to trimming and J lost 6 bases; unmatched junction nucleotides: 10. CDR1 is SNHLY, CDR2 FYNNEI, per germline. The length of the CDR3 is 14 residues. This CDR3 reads CASRPDRGSGEQYF. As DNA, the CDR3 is TGTGCCAGCAGACCCGACAGGGGATCGGGCGAGCAGTACTTC.

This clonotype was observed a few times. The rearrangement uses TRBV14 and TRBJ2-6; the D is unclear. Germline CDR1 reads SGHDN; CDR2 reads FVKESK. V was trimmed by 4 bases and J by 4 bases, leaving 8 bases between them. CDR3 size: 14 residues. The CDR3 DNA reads TGTGCCAGCAGCCCCCTCGGGGGGGCCAACGTCCTGACTTTC. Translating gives CASSPLGGANVLTF.

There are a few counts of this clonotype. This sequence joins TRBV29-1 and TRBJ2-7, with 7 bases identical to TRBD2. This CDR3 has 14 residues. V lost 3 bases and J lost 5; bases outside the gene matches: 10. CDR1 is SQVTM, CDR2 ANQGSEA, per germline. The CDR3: CSVDDLGGRNEQYF. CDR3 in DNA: TGCAGCGTTGACGACCTGGGGGGGAGGAACGAGCAGTACTTC.

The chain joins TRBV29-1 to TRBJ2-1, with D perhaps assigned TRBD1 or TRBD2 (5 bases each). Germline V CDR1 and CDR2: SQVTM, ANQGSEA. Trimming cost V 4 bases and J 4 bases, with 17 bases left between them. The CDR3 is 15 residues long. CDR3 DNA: TGCAGCGTTGGAGTCAGGGAACTAGTGTACAATGAGCAGTTCTTC. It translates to CSVGVRELVYNEQFF.

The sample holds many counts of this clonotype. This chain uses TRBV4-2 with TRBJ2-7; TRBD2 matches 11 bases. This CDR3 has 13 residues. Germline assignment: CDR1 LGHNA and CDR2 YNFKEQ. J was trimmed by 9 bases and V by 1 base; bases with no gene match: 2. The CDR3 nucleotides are TGTGCCAGCAGCCAAGGACTAGCGGGGTGGCAGTACTTC. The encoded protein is CASSQGLAGWQYF.

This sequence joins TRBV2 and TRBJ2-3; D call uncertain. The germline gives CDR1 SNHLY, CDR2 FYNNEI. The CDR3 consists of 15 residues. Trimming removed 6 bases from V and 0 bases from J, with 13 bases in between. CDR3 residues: CASRPDVYSTDTQYF. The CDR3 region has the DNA TGTGCCAGCAGACCAGACGTTTATAGCACAGATACGCAGTATTTT.